The rows below give T cell receptor beta chains drawn from one sample of a study of T cell responses to AZD1222 COVID-19 vaccine. The data were produced by immunoSEQ multiplex PCR, yet TCRdb's version contains in-frame clones alone and is incomplete. This sample has approximately 150,000 clones, with around 91% found just once. Sequenced here: peripheral blood, sampled 28 days after the second AZD1222 dose. These receptor sequences come from an adult who received the AZD1222 COVID-19 vaccine. Each CDR3 is given without its conserved first and last residue. Each record gives: clone size, V gene, J gene, CDR3 length, D gene, CDR3 protein. D genes are given only for firm matches. Some rows have no size entry. The others give once, few or many, or a class for an expanded clone.

>.|TRBV23-1|TRBJ2-1|16|.
ASSPPLYRDRWVNEQF
>.|TRBV28|TRBJ2-1|9|.
ASSLSREQF
>.|TRBV6-1|TRBJ1-5|15|.
ASSEGLQGNSNQPQH
>.|TRBV3-1/TRBV3-2|TRBJ1-5|10|.
ASSQGDQPQH
>.|TRBV5-5|TRBJ2-2|14|.
ASSFLGTVLTGELF
>.|TRBV7-8|TRBJ2-1|17|TRBD2
ASRFEGASGSSSYNEQF
>.|TRBV10-3|TRBJ2-1|13|TRBD1
AISEGQTFHNEQF
>.|TRBV7-2|TRBJ2-2|11|.
ASSSQRGGELF
>few|TRBV10-1|TRBJ2-7|12|TRBD1
ASSESGQGTFLY
>.|TRBV2|TRBJ1-6|11|.
ASRNSPPSPLH
>.|TRBV5-6|TRBJ1-5|13|.
ASSLGGGSNQPQH
>.|TRBV28|TRBJ2-7|11|TRBD1
ASRGTGPLEQY
>.|TRBV9|TRBJ1-2|11|.
ASSVMGDLGYT
>.|TRBV29-1|TRBJ1-2|11|TRBD1
SVVTGGAKGYT
>.|TRBV19|TRBJ1-5|14|.
ASEVRSLYSNQPQH
>.|TRBV27|TRBJ2-7|16|TRBD2
ASSLKRTSGSFNYEQY
>.|TRBV19|TRBJ1-4|15|TRBD1
ASSTRGTGFANEKLF
>.|TRBV6-6|TRBJ2-3|13|TRBD2
ASSYGLAGTDTQY
>.|TRBV28|TRBJ1-2|11|.
ASGSLGYYGYT
>few|TRBV28|TRBJ1-6|12|.
ASSPTYGNSPLH
>few|TRBV6-6|TRBJ1-5|14|.
ASSYSIRDSNQPQH
>.|TRBV2|TRBJ1-3|14|.
ASSGVDSLSGNTIY
>.|TRBV2|TRBJ2-5|12|TRBD2
ASSTPGGWETQY
>.|TRBV11-2|TRBJ1-5|11|.
ASSLSVGQPQH
>.|TRBV6-4|TRBJ1-2|13|.
ASSESGIDNYGYT
>.|TRBV23-1|TRBJ2-1|13|TRBD1
ASSPPYDRDVCQF
>.|TRBV30|TRBJ2-7|9|.
ACGHYYEQY
>.|TRBV6-1|TRBJ2-1|13|TRBD1
ASSDGQDAYNEQF
>.|TRBV27|TRBJ2-5|12|.
ASSPLRGGETQY
>.|TRBV18|TRBJ2-4|11|TRBD1
ASSSGQGNIQY
>.|TRBV28|TRBJ1-4|12|.
ASSSGTGNEKLF
>.|TRBV5-1|TRBJ1-3|13|.
ASSLGRSNRNTIY
>.|TRBV18|TRBJ2-3|13|.
ASSPKQGSTDTQY
>.|TRBV5-1|TRBJ1-1|12|.
ASSSGQPNTEAF
>once|TRBV24-1|TRBJ1-2|10|TRBD1
ATRDDRDGYT
>.|TRBV5-1|TRBJ1-2|12|.
ASSPMTTNYGYT
>.|TRBV7-8|TRBJ2-1|9|TRBD1
ASSLQGFRF
>.|TRBV21-1|TRBJ1-2|13|.
ASSKASQDYYGYT
>.|TRBV27|TRBJ2-7|12|.
ASSPTIQGGEQY
>.|TRBV15|TRBJ1-4|12|.
ATSLDRGHEKLF
>.|TRBV6-4|TRBJ2-3|12|.
ASSDGPDTDTQY
>.|TRBV20-1|TRBJ1-4|9|.
SAQRREKLF
>.|TRBV29-1|TRBJ2-3|12|TRBD1
SVAGTGNTDTQY
>.|TRBV11-2|TRBJ2-1|13|.
ASSFDVSLYNEQF
>once|TRBV5-1|TRBJ1-5|12|.
ASSPDGSNQPQH
>.|TRBV15|TRBJ2-4|16|TRBD2
ATSRDAGRGGSKNIQY
>.|TRBV5-8|TRBJ1-3|14|.
ASSLPQGPSGNTIY
>once|TRBV5-1|TRBJ2-5|12|TRBD1
ASSPGQGKQTQY
>few|TRBV5-1|TRBJ2-7|13|TRBD1
ASSFAMGQEYEQY
>.|TRBV21-1|TRBJ1-5|14|.
ASSKGGEPSCEPQH
>.|TRBV7-7|TRBJ2-2|14|TRBD2
ASSLVPLAGTGELF
>.|TRBV6-5|TRBJ1-5|11|.
ASSSRDNQPQH
>.|TRBV6-5|TRBJ1-2|11|.
ASTPRTPDGYT
>once|TRBV20-1|TRBJ1-2|6|.
SAGGYT
>.|TRBV30|TRBJ1-2|10|TRBD1
ASYRGNYGYT